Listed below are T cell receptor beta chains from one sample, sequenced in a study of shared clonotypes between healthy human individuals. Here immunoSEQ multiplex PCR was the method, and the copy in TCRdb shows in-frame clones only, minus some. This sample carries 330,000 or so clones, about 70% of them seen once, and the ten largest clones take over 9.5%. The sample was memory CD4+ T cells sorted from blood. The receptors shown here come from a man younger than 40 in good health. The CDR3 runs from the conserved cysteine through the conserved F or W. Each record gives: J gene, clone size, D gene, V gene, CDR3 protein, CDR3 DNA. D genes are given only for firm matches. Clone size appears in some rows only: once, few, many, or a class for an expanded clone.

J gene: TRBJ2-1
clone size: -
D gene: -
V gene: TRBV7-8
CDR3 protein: CASSLFSTMWGNEQFF
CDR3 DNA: TGTGCCAGCAGCTTATTTTCGACAATGTGGGGTAATGAGCAGTTCTTC

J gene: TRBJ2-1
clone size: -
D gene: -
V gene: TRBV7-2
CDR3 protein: CASSFDSARSMFF
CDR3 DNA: TGTGCCAGCAGCTTCGATTCTGCCCGCTCCATGTTCTTC

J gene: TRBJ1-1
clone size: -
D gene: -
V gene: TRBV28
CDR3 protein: CASSGPGQGTMNTEAFF
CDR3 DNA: TGTGCCAGCAGTGGGCCGGGACAAGGGACTATGAACACTGAAGCTTTCTTT

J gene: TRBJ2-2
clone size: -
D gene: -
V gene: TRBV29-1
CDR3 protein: CSVQQGGNGELFF
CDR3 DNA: TGCAGCGTGCAACAGGGGGGGAACGGGGAGCTGTTTTTT

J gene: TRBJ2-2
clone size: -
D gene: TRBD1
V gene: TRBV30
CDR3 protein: CAGRGTASGELFF
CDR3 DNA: TGTGCCGGCAGGGGGACAGCGTCCGGGGAGCTGTTTTTT

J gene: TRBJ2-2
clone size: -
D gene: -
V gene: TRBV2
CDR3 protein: CARHRDNANTGELFF
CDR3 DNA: TGTGCCAGACACCGGGACAACGCGAACACCGGGGAGCTGTTTTTT

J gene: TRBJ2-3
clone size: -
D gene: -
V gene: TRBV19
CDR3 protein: CASRATSTDTQYF
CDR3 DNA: TGTGCCAGTAGGGCGACTAGCACAGATACGCAGTATTTT

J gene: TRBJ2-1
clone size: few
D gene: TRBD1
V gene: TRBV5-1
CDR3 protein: CASSLDTGGYNEQFF
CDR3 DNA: TGCGCCAGCAGCTTGGATACAGGGGGCTACAATGAGCAGTTCTTC

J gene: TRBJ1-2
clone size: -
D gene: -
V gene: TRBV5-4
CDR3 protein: CASSRGSQGYTF
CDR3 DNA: TGTGCCAGCAGCCGGGGGTCTCAGGGCTACACCTTC

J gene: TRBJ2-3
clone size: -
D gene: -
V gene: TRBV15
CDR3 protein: CATSRDITDTQYF
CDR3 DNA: TGTGCCACCAGCAGAGATATAACAGATACGCAGTATTTT

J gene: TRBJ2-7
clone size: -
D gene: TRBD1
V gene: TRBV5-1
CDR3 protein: CASSYGQGAGEQYF
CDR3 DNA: TGCGCCAGCAGCTACGGACAGGGGGCCGGGGAGCAGTACTTC

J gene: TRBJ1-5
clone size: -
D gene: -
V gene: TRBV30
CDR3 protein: CAWTASGNQPQHF
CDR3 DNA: TGTGCCTGGACCGCGTCCGGCAATCAGCCCCAGCATTTT

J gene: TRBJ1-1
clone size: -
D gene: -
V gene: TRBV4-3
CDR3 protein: CASSQERATEAFF
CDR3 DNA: TGCGCCAGCAGCCAAGAGAGGGCGACTGAAGCTTTCTTT

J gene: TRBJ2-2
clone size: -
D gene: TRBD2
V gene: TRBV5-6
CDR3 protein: CASSWGTSGTGTGELFF
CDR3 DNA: TGTGCCAGCAGCTGGGGGACTAGCGGGACCGGCACCGGGGAGCTGTTTTTT

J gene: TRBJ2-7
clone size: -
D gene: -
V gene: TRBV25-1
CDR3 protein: CASGGRAGYEQYF
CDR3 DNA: TGTGCCAGTGGGGGGCGCGCGGGTTACGAGCAGTACTTC

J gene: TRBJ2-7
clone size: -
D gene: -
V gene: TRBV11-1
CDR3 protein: CASSSYLGEQYF
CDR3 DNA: TGTGCCAGCAGCTCGTACCTAGGCGAGCAGTACTTC

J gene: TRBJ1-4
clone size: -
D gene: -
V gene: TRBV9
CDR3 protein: CASRNNSFEKLFF
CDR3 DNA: TGTGCCAGCAGAAATAACAGCTTTGAAAAACTGTTTTTT

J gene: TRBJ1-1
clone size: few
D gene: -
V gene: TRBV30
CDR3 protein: CAWSVDRGTEAFF
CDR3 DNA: TGTGCCTGGAGTGTAGACAGAGGGACTGAAGCTTTCTTT

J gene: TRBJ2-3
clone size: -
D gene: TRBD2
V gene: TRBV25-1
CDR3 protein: CASSEYMTSSTDTQYF
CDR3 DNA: TGTGCCAGCAGTGAATATATGACTAGCAGCACAGATACGCAGTATTTT

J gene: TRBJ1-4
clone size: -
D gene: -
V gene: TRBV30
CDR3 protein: CAWSTDSTEKLFF
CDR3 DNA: TGTGCCTGGAGTACAGATTCCACGGAAAAACTGTTTTTT

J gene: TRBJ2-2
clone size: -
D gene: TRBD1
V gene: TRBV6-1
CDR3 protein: CASEWGQSNTGELFF
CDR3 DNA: TGTGCCAGCGAATGGGGACAGTCGAACACCGGGGAGCTGTTTTTT

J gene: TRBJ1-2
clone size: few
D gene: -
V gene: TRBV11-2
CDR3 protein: CASSLDSYGYTF
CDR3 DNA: TGTGCCAGCAGCTTAGACAGCTATGGCTACACCTTC

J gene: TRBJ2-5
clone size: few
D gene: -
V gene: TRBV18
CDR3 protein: CASSPIDMVVEETQYF
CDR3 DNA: TGTGCCAGCTCACCGATTGACATGGTAGTTGAAGAGACCCAGTACTTC

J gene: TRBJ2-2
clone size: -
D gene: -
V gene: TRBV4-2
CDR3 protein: CASSRDGPVGELFF
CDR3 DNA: TGTGCCAGCAGCCGAGACGGACCGGTAGGGGAGCTGTTTTTT

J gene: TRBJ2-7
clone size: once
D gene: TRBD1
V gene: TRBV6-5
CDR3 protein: CASSEGTGYGEQYF
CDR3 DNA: TGTGCCAGCAGTGAAGGGACAGGGTACGGCGAGCAGTACTTC

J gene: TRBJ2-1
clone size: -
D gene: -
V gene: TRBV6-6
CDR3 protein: CASSYDHFGGEGFF
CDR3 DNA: TGTGCCAGCAGTTACGACCATTTTGGGGGAGAAGGGTTCTTC

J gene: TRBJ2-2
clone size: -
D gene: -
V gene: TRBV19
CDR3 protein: CASSIGRGTAGELFF
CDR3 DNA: TGTGCCAGTAGTATAGGGAGGGGGACGGCCGGGGAGCTGTTTTTT

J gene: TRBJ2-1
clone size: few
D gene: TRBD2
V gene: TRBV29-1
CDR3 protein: CSVEDNSGRLNEQFF
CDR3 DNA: TGCAGCGTTGAAGATAATAGCGGGAGACTCAATGAGCAGTTCTTC

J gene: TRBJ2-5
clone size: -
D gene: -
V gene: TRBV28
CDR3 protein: CASTGSGQETQYF
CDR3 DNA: TGTGCCAGCACGGGTAGCGGACAAGAGACCCAGTACTTC

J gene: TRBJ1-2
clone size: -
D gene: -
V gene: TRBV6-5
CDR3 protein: CASRPGANLNYGYTF
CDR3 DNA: TGTGCCAGCAGGCCAGGGGCCAATCTCAACTATGGCTACACCTTC

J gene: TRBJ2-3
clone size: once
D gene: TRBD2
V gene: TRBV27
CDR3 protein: CASSTYGGENTQYF
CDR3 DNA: TGTGCCAGCAGCACATACGGGGGGGAGAATACGCAGTATTTT

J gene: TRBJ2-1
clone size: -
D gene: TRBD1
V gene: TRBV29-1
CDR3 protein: CSVTTGGFYNEQFF
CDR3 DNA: TGCAGCGTTACAACAGGGGGCTTTTACAATGAGCAGTTCTTC

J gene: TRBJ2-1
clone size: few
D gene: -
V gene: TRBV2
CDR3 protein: CASSENRGWNNEQFF
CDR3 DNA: TGTGCCAGCAGTGAAAACCGGGGTTGGAACAATGAGCAGTTCTTC

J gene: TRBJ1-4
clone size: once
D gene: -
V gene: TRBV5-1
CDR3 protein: CASSTGPQRPNEKLFF
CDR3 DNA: TGCGCCAGCAGCACCGGACCCCAAAGGCCTAATGAAAAACTGTTTTTT

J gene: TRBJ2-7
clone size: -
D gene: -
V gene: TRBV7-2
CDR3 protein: CASSSWSQGGYEQYF
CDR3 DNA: TGTGCCAGCAGCTCCTGGTCCCAGGGGGGCTACGAGCAGTACTTC

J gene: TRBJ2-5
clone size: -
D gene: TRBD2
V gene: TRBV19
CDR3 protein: CASRERDRETQYF
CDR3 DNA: TGTGCCAGTAGGGAGCGGGATAGGGAGACCCAGTACTTC

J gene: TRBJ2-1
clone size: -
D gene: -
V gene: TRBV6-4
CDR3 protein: CASSASRVGQQFF
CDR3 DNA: TGTGCCAGCAGTGCGTCTAGGGTTGGGCAGCAGTTCTTC

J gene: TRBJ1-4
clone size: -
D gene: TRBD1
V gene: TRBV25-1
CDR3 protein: CASSVNRGTNEKLFF
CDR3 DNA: TGTGCCAGCAGTGTAAACAGGGGAACTAATGAAAAACTGTTTTTT

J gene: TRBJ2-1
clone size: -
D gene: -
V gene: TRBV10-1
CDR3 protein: CASKRFNEQFF
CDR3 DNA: TGCGCCAGCAAACGGTTCAATGAGCAGTTCTTC

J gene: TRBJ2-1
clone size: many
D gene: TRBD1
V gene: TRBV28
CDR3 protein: CASSFLVDLGQGRHEQFF
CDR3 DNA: TGTGCCAGCAGTTTCCTCGTAGATTTGGGACAGGGTCGTCATGAGCAGTTCTTC

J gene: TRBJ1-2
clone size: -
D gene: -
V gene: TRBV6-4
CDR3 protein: CASSELFLVGGYTF
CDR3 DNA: TGTGCCAGCAGTGAGCTATTTCTCGTCGGGGGCTACACCTTC

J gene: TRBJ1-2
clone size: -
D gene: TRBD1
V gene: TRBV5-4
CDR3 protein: CASSLTGGLAGGYTF
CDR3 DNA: TGTGCCAGCAGCTTAACAGGGGGTTTGGCGGGTGGCTACACCTTC

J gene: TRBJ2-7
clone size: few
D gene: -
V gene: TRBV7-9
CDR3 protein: CASSLVWRGRVSYEQYF
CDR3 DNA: TGTGCCAGCAGCTTAGTTTGGCGGGGACGGGTATCCTACGAGCAGTACTTC

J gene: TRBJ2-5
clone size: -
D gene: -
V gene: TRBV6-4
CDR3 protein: CASEVNRGEQETQYF
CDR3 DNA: TGTGCCAGTGAAGTGAATAGGGGGGAGCAAGAGACCCAGTACTTC

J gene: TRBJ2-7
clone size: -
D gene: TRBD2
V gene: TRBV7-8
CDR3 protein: CAGSLSAGSGNEQYF
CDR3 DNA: TGTGCCGGCAGCTTATCAGCGGGGAGTGGGAACGAGCAGTACTTC

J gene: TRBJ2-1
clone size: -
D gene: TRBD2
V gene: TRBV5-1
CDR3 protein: CASSLDAGLAGNEQFF
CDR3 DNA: TGCGCCAGCAGCTTGGACGCGGGACTAGCGGGTAATGAGCAGTTCTTC

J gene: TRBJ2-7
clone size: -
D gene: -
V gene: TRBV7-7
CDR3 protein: CASSSNPSSYEQYF
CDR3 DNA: TGTGCTAGCAGCTCGAACCCCTCCTCCTACGAGCAGTACTTC

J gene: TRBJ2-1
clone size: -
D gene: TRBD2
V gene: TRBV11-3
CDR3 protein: CASSPSGGGGVYNEQFF
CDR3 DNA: TGTGCCAGCAGCCCATCCGGAGGCGGGGGTGTCTACAATGAGCAGTTCTTC

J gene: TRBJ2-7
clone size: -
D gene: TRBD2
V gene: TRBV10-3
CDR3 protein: CAIRAGTTSGEQYF
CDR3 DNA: TGTGCCATCAGGGCCGGGACTACAAGTGGCGAGCAGTACTTC

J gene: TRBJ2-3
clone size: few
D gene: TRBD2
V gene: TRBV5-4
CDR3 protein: CASSGAGLASDTQYF
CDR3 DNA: TGTGCCAGCAGCGGGGCGGGACTAGCATCAGATACGCAGTATTTT

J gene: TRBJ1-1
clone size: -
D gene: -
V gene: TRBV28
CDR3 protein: CASDPPGDTEAFF
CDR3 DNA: TGTGCCAGTGATCCACCGGGGGACACTGAAGCTTTCTTT

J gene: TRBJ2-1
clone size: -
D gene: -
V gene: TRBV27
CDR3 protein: CASSSAETTYNEQFF
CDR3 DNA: TGTGCCAGCAGTTCAGCCGAGACTACCTACAATGAGCAGTTCTTC

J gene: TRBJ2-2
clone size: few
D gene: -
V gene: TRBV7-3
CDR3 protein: CASSLGNTGELFF
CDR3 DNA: TGTGCCAGCAGCTTAGGGAACACCGGGGAGCTGTTTTTT

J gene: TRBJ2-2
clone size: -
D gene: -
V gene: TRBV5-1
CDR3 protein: CASSRVPAGGELFF
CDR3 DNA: TGCGCCAGCAGCAGGGTCCCCGCAGGCGGGGAGCTGTTTTTT

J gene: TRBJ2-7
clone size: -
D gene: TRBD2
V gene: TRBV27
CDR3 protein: CASSLWGVGREGNEQYF
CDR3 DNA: TGTGCCAGCAGTTTGTGGGGGGTGGGGCGGGAGGGGAACGAGCAGTACTTC

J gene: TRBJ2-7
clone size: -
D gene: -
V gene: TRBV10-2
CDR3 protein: CASTPAGEKYEQYF
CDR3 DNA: TGCGCCAGCACCCCCGCCGGGGAGAAATACGAGCAGTACTTC

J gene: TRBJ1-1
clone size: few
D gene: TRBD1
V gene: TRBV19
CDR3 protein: CASSIKGATEAFF
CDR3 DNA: TGTGCCAGTAGTATAAAGGGGGCAACCGAAGCTTTCTTT